This is a list of T cell receptor beta chains from one sample in a study of T cells in Graves' hyperthyroidism and ophthalmopathy. MiXCR, run by TCRdb on the multiplex PCR reads, gives a single entry per CDR3 protein. The sample includes 250,000 to 300,000 distinct CDR3 sequences, roughly 19% of them seen just once. The sequenced material came from blood. Receptors were obtained from a man between 45 and 60 years old with Graves' ophthalmopathy. Each CDR3 is given with its conserved first and last residue. A D gene is named only where the DNA matches it firmly. Some rows have no size entry. The others give once, few or many, or a class for an expanded clone.

V gene,J gene,clone size,D gene,CDR3 DNA,CDR3 protein
TRBV24-1,TRBJ2-1,-,TRBD2,TGTGTCACCAGTGAAAGACTAGCGGGCCGCTACAATGAGCAGTTCTTC,CVTSERLAGRYNEQFF
TRBV20-1,TRBJ2-1,many,TRBD2,TGCAGTGCTGTGACTAGCGGCTACAATGAGCAGTTCTTC,CSAVTSGYNEQFF
TRBV5-1,TRBJ2-1,-,-,TGCGCCAGCAGCCCCGGACGGAGGAATTACAATGGGCAGTTCTTC,CASSPGRRNYNGQFF
TRBV6-1,TRBJ2-2,-,-,TGTGCCAGCAGGACTCGAAGGAACACCGGGGAGCTGTTTTTT,CASRTRRNTGELFF
TRBV24-1,TRBJ1-2,many,-,TGTGCCACCAGTGAACAGGGAGACTATGGCTACACCTTC,CATSEQGDYGYTF
TRBV7-9,TRBJ2-1,many,TRBD2,TGTGCCAGCAGCTCCGGGACTAGCGGGGGGAGCTCCTACAATGAGCAGTTCTTC,CASSSGTSGGSSYNEQFF
TRBV30,TRBJ2-2,few,-,TGTGCCTGGAGCCCAGCCCCGAACACCGGGGAGCTGTTTTTT,CAWSPAPNTGELFF
TRBV10-3,TRBJ2-1,few,TRBD1,TGTGCCATCAGTGGAGCAGGGGGAACATACAATGAGCAGTTCTTC,CAISGAGGTYNEQFF
TRBV5-5,TRBJ2-7,few,-,TGTGCCAGCAGCTTAGGACCCTCGGAGCAGTACTTC,CASSLGPSEQYF
TRBV6-1,TRBJ1-1,-,-,TGTGCCAGCATCATTTCTGTGAACACTGAAGCTTTCTTT,CASIISVNTEAFF
TRBV5-6,TRBJ2-5,-,-,TGTGCCAGCAGCTTGGCTCCAGGGAGTGGGGAGACCCAGTACTTC,CASSLAPGSGETQYF
TRBV12-3/TRBV12-4,TRBJ2-1,-,-,TGTGCCAGCAGTTTAAGGTCGTCGGGGAATGAGCAGTTCTTC,CASSLRSSGNEQFF
TRBV19,TRBJ2-1,few,-,TGTGCCAGTAGTAGCCACGGGACTCCGGGGCAGGCGAGAGGGGAGCAGTTCTTC,CASSSHGTPGQARGEQFF
TRBV30,TRBJ2-4,-,-,TGTGCCTGGAGTCCGGACTCGGGCCAGAGGGGTGATAAAGCCAAAAACATTCAGTACTTC,CAWSPDSGQRGDKAKNIQYF
TRBV5-1,TRBJ2-1,many,TRBD2,TGCGCCAGCAGCGGGACTAGCGGGATGGGCGAGGAGCAGTTCTTC,CASSGTSGMGEEQFF
TRBV16,TRBJ2-7,-,TRBD2,TGTGCCAGCAGCCAAGCGGGAGCAGGGCCTTACGAGCAGTACTTC,CASSQAGAGPYEQYF
TRBV5-1,TRBJ2-2,-,-,TGCGCCAGCGGCGGGCAGGGCACCGGGGAGCTGTTTTTT,CASGGQGTGELFF
TRBV29-1,TRBJ1-1,many,-,TGCAGCGCCGGAGGGGGTTTGAACACTGAAGCTTTCTTT,CSAGGGLNTEAFF
TRBV2,TRBJ2-1,-,TRBD2,TGTGCCAGCAGTGACCTAGCGGGAGAAGGTTCCTACAATGAGCAGTTCTTC,CASSDLAGEGSYNEQFF
TRBV7-9,TRBJ1-3,-,TRBD1,TGTGCCAGCAGCCAAGACAGGGCCTCTGGAAACACCATATATTTT,CASSQDRASGNTIYF
TRBV20-1,TRBJ2-7,-,-,TGCAGTGCTTACCGGCCCGGGACCCCACAATACGAGCAGTACTTC,CSAYRPGTPQYEQYF
TRBV15,TRBJ2-1,few,-,TGTGCCACCAGCAGAGAAGGGGCCAATGAGCAGTTCTTC,CATSREGANEQFF
TRBV12-3/TRBV12-4,TRBJ2-3,few,-,TGTGCCAGCAGTTCAGATACGCAGTATTTT,CASSSDTQYF
TRBV24-1,TRBJ1-5,-,-,TGTGCCACCAGTGAAGGGACCACCCTATCCAATCAGCCCCAGCATTTT,CATSEGTTLSNQPQHF
TRBV7-6,TRBJ1-1,few,-,TGTGCCAGCAGCTCCGGACCGAACCTGAACACTGAAGCTTTCTTT,CASSSGPNLNTEAFF
TRBV11-2,TRBJ2-7,many,TRBD2,TGTGCCAGCAGCTTAGATCCTAGCGGGAGCCTTATTGACGAGCAGTACTTC,CASSLDPSGSLIDEQYF
TRBV5-5,TRBJ2-7,few,TRBD1,TGTGCCAGCAGCTTGGCCGGGACAGGGGGGTCCTACGAGCAGTACTTC,CASSLAGTGGSYEQYF
TRBV30,TRBJ2-1,many,TRBD2,TGTGCCTGGAGTGGCGGACTAGCGGGAGTAGGAATTGAGCAGTTCTTC,CAWSGGLAGVGIEQFF
TRBV9,TRBJ1-3,-,-,TGTGCCAGCAGCGGGATGGGGGATAACACCATATATTTT,CASSGMGDNTIYF
TRBV30,TRBJ2-1,many,TRBD2,TGTGCCTGGAGTAGCGGGAGTGGGTTTGAGCAGTTCTTC,CAWSSGSGFEQFF
TRBV4-2,TRBJ1-1,-,-,TGTGCGAGCAACGATCCGAACACTGAAGCTTTCTTT,CASNDPNTEAFF
TRBV10-3,TRBJ2-1,many,TRBD1,TGTGCCATCAGTCGACAGGGGGCTAATGAGCAGTTCTTC,CAISRQGANEQFF
TRBV20-1,TRBJ2-1,many,TRBD2,TGCAGTGCTGGACTGACTAGCGGGAGGGTGAATGAGCAGTTCTTC,CSAGLTSGRVNEQFF
TRBV6-1,TRBJ2-5,-,TRBD2,TGTGCCAGCAGTGAAGCGAGCGGGAGTGGTTGGGAGACCCAGTACTTC,CASSEASGSGWETQYF
TRBV19,TRBJ2-2,many,-,TGTGCCAGTAGTACGGGGGCCGGGGAGCTGTTTTTT,CASSTGAGELFF
TRBV6-1,TRBJ2-7,-,-,TGTGCCAGCAGTAAACGGCCCAGGTACGAGCAGTACTTC,CASSKRPRYEQYF
TRBV24-1,TRBJ1-5,many,-,TGTGCCACCAGTGGGGAAGGCAATCAGCCCCAGCATTTT,CATSGEGNQPQHF
TRBV6-1,TRBJ2-1,-,TRBD2,TGTGCCAGCAGATCCCACCCGGGGGGGATCTACAATGAGCAGTTCTTC,CASRSHPGGIYNEQFF
TRBV20-1,TRBJ1-1,few,-,TGCAGTGCTATTCCGGTGGCTGAAGCTTTCTTT,CSAIPVAEAFF
TRBV2,TRBJ2-7,many,TRBD2,TGTGCCAGCCTTAGCGGGGGGTCCTACGAGCAGTACTTC,CASLSGGSYEQYF
TRBV20-1,TRBJ1-2,many,-,TGCAGTGCTAGTAGCTACACCTTC,CSASSYTF
TRBV6-2/TRBV6-3,TRBJ2-7,-,TRBD2,TGTGCCAGCAGCGGACTAGCGCTCCTCGGGGAGCAGTACTTC,CASSGLALLGEQYF
TRBV3-1,TRBJ2-6,-,-,TGTGCCAGCAGCCAAGGCACAGGGGCCAACGTCCTGACTTTC,CASSQGTGANVLTF
TRBV3-1,TRBJ2-5,many,TRBD1,TGTGCCAGCAGCCAAGATTTCAACAGGGGGGAGACCCAGTACTTC,CASSQDFNRGETQYF
TRBV11-2,TRBJ2-3,many,-,TGTGCCAGCAGCTTAAATAGCGGCACAGATACGCAGTATTTT,CASSLNSGTDTQYF
TRBV6-4,TRBJ2-5,-,-,TGTGCCAGCAGTGCCGGGGATCAAGAGACCCAGTACTTC,CASSAGDQETQYF
TRBV20-1,TRBJ2-7,few,-,TGCAGTGCTATCCGGACTGAGTGGGACGAGCAGTACTTC,CSAIRTEWDEQYF
TRBV12-3/TRBV12-4,TRBJ2-5,many,TRBD2,TGTGCCAGCAAGCTACGGGAGGGGCAGACCCAGTACTTC,CASKLREGQTQYF
TRBV14,TRBJ1-2,-,-,TGTGCCAGCAGCCAAGAGGAGAATGGCTACACCTTC,CASSQEENGYTF
TRBV24-1,TRBJ2-3,-,-,TGTGCCACCTCCCCGGTTTCGAATCCAGATACGCAGTATTTT,CATSPVSNPDTQYF